This TCR beta chain is drawn from a study of T cell changes during pregnancy in multiple sclerosis. Repertoires were generated with immunoSEQ multiplex PCR, while TCRdb's copy carries only in-frame clones and drops some. Here the sample spans roughly 40,000 clones, 88% being singletons. The V gene end was trimmed by 1 base and the J gene end by 5 bases; junction bases not matched to a gene: 1. The CDR3 runs to 13 residues. Germline CDR1 LGHNA, CDR2 YSLEER. The chain recombines TRBV4-3 with TRBJ2-5, with 7 bases fitting TRBD2. This clonotype was obtained from a female donor with multiple sclerosis, enrolled in a pregnancy study. The specimen was CD8+ T cells from peripheral blood mononuclear cells, collected in the first trimester of pregnancy. The CDR3 loop reads CASSQGSGETQYF. The CDR3 DNA reads TGCGCCAGCAGCCAAGGTAGCGGGGAGACCCAGTACTTC.